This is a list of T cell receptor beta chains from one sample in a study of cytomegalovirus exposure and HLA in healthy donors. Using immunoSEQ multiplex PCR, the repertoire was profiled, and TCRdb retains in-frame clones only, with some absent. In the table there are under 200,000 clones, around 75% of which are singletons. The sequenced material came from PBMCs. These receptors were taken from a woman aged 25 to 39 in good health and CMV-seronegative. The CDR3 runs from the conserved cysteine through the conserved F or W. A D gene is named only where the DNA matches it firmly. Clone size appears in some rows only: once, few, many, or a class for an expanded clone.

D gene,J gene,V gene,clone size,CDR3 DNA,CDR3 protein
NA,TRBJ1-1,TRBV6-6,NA,TGTGCCAGCAGGAGCCAAGGGGGCACTGAAGCTTTCTTT,CASRSQGGTEAFF
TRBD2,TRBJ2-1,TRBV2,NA,TGTGCCAGCAGTGGTCGACTAGCGGGGACCTACAATGAGCAGTTCTTC,CASSGRLAGTYNEQFF
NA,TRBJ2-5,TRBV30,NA,TGTGCCTGGAGTTCAGCGAAACGGACCCAGTACTTC,CAWSSAKRTQYF
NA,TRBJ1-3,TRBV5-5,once,TGTGCCAGCAGCCCCGGAGACAGGTTTTCTTTCTCTGGAAACACCATATATTTT,CASSPGDRFSFSGNTIYF
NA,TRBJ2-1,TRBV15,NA,TGTGCCACCGGGCCAGGGGCGAATGAGCAGTTCTTC,CATGPGANEQFF
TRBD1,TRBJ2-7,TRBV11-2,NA,TGTGCCAGCAGCTTCGGACAGGGGGCCCACGAGCAGTACTTC,CASSFGQGAHEQYF
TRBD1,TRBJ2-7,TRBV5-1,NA,TGCGCCAGCAGCTTTGGACAGGACTACGAGCAGTACTTC,CASSFGQDYEQYF
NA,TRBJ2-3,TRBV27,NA,TGTGCCAGCAGTTTACCCCCGTGGCAGTATTTT,CASSLPPWQYF
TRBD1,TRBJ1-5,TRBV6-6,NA,TGTGCCAGCAGTTACCGAGACAGGGGGCCGCAGCCCCAGCATTTT,CASSYRDRGPQPQHF
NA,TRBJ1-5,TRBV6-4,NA,TGTGCCAGCAGTGACAGGCCGGGTCAGCCCCAGCATTTT,CASSDRPGQPQHF
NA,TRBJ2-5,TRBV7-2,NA,TGTGCCAGCAGCTTACCGGGAGAGACCCAGTACTTC,CASSLPGETQYF
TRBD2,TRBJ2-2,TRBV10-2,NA,TGCGCCAGCAGATCCGCCGGGACTAGCGGGAACACCGGGGAGCTGTTTTTT,CASRSAGTSGNTGELFF
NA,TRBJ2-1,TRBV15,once,TGTGCCACCAATCCTCGGGACGATGGAGGGCGGTTCTTC,CATNPRDDGGRFF
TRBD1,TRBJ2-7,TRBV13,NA,TGTGCCAGCAGCTTAGGGGGGACAGGGGGCCCTGAGCAGTACTTC,CASSLGGTGGPEQYF
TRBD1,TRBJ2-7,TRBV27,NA,TGTGCCAGCAGTCGCCTCCTGCCGGGACAGGGGTACGAGCAGTACTTC,CASSRLLPGQGYEQYF
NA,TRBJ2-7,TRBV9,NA,TGTGCCAGCAGCGCCCGTTGGGAGTCGAACGAGCAGTACTTC,CASSARWESNEQYF
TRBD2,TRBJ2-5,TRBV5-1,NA,TGCGCCAGCAGTACTAGCGGGGGGGCGACAGAGACCCAGTACTTC,CASSTSGGATETQYF
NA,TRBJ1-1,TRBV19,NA,TGTGCCAGTATAAGGGGCGTGGCGAACACTGAAGCTTTCTTT,CASIRGVANTEAFF
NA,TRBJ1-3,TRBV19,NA,TGTGCCAGTAGTAAGGCAAGCAGACTCTTAAACACCATATATTTT,CASSKASRLLNTIYF
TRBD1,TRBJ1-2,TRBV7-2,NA,TGTGCCAGCAGCTCCCGGGGGGGACAGTTTAACTATGGCTACACCTTC,CASSSRGGQFNYGYTF